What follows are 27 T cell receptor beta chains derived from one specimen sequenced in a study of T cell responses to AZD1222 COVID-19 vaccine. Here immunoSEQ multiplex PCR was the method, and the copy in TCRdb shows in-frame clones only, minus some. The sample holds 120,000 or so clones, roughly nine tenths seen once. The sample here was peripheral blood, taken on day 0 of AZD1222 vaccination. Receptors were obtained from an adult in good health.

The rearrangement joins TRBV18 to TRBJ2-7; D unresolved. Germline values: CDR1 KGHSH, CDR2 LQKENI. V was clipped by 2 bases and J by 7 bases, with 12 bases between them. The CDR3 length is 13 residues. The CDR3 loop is CASSPGFPREQYV. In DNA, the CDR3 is TGTGCCAGCTCACCAGGCTTCCCTAGAGAGCAGTACGTC.

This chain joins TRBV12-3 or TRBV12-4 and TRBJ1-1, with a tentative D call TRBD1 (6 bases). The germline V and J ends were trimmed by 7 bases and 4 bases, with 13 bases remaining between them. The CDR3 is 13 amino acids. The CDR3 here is CASKLGGGTEAFF. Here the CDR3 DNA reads TGTGCCAGCAAACTAGGGGGTGGCACTGAAGCTTTCTTT.

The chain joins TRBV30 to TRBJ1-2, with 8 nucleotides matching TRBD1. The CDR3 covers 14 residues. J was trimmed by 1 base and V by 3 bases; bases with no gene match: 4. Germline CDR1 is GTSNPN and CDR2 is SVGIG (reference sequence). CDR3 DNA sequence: TGTGCCTGGAGGCGACAGGGGATTAACTATGGCTACACCTTC. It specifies CAWRRQGINYGYTF.

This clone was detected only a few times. The CDR3 nucleotides read TGTGCCAGTAGTACGCAACAGAACACCGGGGAGCTGTTTTTT. This gives the protein CASSTQQNTGELFF. The chain recombines TRBV19 with TRBJ2-2; D remains unclear. This CDR3 region has 14 residues. Germline-derived CDR1 and CDR2 are LNHDA and SQIVND (reference sequence). V lost 4 bases and J 1 base, leaving 7 bases between the germline ends.

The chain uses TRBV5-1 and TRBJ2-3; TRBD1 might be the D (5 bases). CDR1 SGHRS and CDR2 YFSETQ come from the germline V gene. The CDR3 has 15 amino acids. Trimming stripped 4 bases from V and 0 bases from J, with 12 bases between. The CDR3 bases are TGCGCCAGCAGCAGGGGCTTCGCTAGCACAGATACGCAGTATTTT. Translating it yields CASSRGFASTDTQYF. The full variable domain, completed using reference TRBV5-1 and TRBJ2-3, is KAGVTQTPRYLIKTRGQQVTLSCSPISGHRSVSWYQQTPGQGLQFLFEYFSETQRNKGNFPGRFSGRQFSNSRSEMNVSTLELGDSALYLCASSRGFASTDTQYFGPGTRLTVL.

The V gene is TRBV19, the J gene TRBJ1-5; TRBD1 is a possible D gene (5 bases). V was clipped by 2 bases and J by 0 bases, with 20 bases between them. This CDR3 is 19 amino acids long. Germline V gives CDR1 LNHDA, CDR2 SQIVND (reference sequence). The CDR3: CASSINRGMRGLSNQPQHF. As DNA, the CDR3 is TGTGCCAGTAGTATAAATCGGGGTATGCGGGGCCTTAGCAATCAGCCCCAGCATTTT.

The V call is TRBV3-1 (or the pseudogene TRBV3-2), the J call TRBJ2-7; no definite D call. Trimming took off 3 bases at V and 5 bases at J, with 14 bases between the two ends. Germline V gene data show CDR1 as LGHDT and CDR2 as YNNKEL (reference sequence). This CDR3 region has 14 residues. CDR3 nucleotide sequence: TGTGCCAGCAGCCACGGGCTGATATTGGACGAGCAGTACGTC. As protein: CASSHGLILDEQYV.

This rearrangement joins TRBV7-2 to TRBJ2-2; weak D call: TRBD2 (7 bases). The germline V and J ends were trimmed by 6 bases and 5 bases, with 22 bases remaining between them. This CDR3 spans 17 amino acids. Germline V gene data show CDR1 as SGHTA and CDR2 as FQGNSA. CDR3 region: CASSPTLGGGPTGELFF. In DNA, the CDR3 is TGTGCCAGCAGTCCGACGCTAGGGGGAGGGCCAACCGGGGAGCTGTTTTTT.

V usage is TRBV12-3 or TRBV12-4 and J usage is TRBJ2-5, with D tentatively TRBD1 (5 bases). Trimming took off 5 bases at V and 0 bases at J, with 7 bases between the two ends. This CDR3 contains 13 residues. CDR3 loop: CASSPGNQETQYF. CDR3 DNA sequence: TGTGCCAGCAGTCCAGGGAACCAAGAGACCCAGTACTTC.

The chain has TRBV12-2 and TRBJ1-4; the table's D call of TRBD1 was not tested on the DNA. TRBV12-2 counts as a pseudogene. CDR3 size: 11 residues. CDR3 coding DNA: TGTGCAAGTCGCGGGGCGAAAAAACTGTTTTTT. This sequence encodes CASRGAKKLFF.

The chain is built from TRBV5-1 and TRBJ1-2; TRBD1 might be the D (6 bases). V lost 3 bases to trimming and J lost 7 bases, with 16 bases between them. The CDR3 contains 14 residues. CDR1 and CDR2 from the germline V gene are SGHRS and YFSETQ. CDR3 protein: CASSYSGGGRGYTF. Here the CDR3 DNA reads TGCGCCAGCAGCTATAGCGGGGGGGGCCGTGGCTACACCTTC.

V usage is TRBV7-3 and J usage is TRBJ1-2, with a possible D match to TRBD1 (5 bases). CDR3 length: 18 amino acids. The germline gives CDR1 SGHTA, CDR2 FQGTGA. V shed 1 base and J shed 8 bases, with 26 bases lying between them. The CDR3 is CASSLNPGQGFRSGGYTF. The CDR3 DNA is TGTGCCAGCAGCTTAAACCCCGGTCAGGGTTTTCGATCAGGGGGCTACACCTTC.

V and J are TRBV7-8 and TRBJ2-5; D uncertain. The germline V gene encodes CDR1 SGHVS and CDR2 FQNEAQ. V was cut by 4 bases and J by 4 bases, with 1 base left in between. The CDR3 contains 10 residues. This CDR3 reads CASSSETQYF. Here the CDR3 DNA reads TGTGCCAGCAGCTCAGAGACCCAGTACTTC. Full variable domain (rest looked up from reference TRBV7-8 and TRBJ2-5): GAGVSQSPRYKVAKRGQDVALRCDPISGHVSLFWYQQALGQGPEFLTYFQNEAQLDKSGLPSDRFFAERPEGSVSTLKIQRTQQEDSAVYLCASSSETQYFGPGTRLLVL.

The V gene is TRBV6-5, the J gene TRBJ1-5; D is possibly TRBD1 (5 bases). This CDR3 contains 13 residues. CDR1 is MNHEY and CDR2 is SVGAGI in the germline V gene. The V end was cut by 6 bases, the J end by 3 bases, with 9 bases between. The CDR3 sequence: CASRRDVNQPQHF. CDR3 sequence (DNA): TGTGCCAGCAGGAGGGACGTCAATCAGCCCCAGCATTTT.

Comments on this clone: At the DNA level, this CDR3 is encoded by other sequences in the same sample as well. CDR3 amino acids: CASSDGLNTEAFF. The CDR3 DNA is TGTGCCAGCAGTGATGGGTTGAACACTGAAGCTTTCTTT. The V and J genes are TRBV2 and TRBJ1-1; no clear D. Germline CDR1 and CDR2: SNHLY and FYNNEI. The CDR3 runs 13 residues. V was shortened by 3 bases and J by 0 bases, with 5 bases between the two germline ends.

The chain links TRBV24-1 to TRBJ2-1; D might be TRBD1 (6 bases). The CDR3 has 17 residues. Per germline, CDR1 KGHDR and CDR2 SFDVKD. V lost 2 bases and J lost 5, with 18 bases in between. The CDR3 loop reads CATSDSLVGTPNNEQFF. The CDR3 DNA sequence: TGTGCCACCAGTGATTCCCTGGTTGGGACACCTAACAATGAGCAGTTCTTC.

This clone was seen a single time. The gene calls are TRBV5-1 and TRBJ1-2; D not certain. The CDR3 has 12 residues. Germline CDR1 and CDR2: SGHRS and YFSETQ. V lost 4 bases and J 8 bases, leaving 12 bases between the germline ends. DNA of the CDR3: TGCGCCAGCAGCGCCTATGGACTGGGCTACACCTTC. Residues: CASSAYGLGYTF.

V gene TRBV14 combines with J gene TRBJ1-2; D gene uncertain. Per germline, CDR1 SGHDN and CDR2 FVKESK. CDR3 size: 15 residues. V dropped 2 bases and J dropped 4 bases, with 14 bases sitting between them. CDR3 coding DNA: TGTGCCAGCAGCCAATCGCTAGGGCCAGGCTATGGCTACACCTTC. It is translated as CASSQSLGPGYGYTF.

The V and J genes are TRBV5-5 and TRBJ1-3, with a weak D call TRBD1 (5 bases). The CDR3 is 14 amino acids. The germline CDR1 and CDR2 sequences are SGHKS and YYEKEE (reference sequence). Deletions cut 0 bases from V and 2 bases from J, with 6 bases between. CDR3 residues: CASSLAGAGNTIYF. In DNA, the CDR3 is TGTGCCAGCAGCTTGGCGGGGGCTGGAAACACCATATATTTT. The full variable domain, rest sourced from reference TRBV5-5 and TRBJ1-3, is DAGVTQSPTHLIKTRGQQVTLRCSPISGHKSVSWYQQVLGQGPQFIFQYYEKEERGRGNFPDRFSARQFPNYSSELNVNALLLGDSALYLCASSLAGAGNTIYFGEGSWLTVV.

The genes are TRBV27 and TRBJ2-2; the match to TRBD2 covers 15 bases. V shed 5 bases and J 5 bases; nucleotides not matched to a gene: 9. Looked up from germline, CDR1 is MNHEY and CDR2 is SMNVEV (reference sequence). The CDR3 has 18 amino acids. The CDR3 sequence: CASSPIKGLAGGTGELFF. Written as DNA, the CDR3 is TGTGCCAGCAGTCCAATAAAAGGACTAGCGGGAGGGACCGGGGAGCTGTTTTTT.

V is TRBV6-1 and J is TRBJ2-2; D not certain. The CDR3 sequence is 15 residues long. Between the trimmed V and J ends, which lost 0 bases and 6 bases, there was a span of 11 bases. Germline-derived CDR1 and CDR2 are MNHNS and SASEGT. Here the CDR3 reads CASSEAVGPAGELFF. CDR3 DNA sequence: TGTGCCAGCAGTGAAGCTGTCGGGCCCGCCGGGGAGCTGTTTTTT.

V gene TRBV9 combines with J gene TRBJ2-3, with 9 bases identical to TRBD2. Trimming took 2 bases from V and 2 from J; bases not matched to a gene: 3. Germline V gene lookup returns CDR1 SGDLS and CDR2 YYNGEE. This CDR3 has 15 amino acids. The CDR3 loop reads CASSVLAGNTDTQYF. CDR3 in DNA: TGTGCCAGCAGCGTGCTAGCGGGAAACACAGATACGCAGTATTTT.

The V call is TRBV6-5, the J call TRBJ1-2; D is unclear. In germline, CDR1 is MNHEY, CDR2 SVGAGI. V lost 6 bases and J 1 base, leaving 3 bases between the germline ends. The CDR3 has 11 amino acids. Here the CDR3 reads CASSNNYGYTF. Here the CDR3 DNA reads TGTGCCAGCAGCAATAACTATGGCTACACCTTC.

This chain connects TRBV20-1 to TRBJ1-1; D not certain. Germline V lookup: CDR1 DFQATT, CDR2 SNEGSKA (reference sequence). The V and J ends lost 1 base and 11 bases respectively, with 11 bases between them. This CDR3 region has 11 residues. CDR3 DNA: TGCAGTGCTAGAGCTGGAAGATCCGCTTTCTTT. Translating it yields CSARAGRSAFF.

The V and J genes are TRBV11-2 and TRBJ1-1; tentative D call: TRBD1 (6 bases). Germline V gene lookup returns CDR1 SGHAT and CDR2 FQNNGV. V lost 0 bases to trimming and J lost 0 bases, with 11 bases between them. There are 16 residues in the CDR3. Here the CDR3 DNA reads TGTGCCAGCAGCTTAGAAGGGGGAATTCTGAACACTGAAGCTTTCTTT. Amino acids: CASSLEGGILNTEAFF.

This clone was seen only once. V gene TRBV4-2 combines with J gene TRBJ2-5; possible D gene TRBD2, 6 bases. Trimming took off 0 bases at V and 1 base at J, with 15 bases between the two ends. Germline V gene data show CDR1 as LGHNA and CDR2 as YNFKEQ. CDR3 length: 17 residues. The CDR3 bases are TGTGCCAGCAGCCAAGATTGGGTAGGCGGGACCCAAGAGACCCAGTACTTC. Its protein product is CASSQDWVGGTQETQYF.

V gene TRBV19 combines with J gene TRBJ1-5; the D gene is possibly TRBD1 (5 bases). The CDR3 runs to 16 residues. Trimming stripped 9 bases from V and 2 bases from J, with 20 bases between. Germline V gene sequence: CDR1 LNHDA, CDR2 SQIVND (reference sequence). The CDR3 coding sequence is TGTGCCAGCCTTGACAGCGGGGGATTCGGCAATCAGCCCCAGCATTTT. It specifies CASLDSGGFGNQPQHF.